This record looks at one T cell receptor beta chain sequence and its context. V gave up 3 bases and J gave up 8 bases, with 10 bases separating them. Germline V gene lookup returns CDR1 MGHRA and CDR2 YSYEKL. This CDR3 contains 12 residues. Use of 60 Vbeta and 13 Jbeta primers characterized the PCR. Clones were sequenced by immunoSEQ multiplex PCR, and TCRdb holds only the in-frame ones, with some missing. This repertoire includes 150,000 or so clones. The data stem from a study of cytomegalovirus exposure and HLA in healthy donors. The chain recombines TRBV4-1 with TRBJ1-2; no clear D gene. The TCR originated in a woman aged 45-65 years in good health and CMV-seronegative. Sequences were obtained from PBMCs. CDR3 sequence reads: CASSHLGGGYTF. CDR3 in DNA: TGCGCCAGCAGCCACTTAGGAGGCGGCTACACCTTC.